A single sample is the source of the 25 T cell receptor beta chains below, sequenced in a study of regulatory T cells in long-lasting Graves disease. TCR beta libraries were built with iRepertoire HTBI primers and Arm-PCR of CDR3 regions. TCRdb used MiXCR to reprocess the multiplex PCR reads, holding one entry per CDR3 protein. There are a few hundred thousand distinct CDR3 sequences in the sample; over 20% occur only once, and approximately 14% lies in the top ten. As to time point: newly diagnosed GD, antithyroid drugs for less than 3 months. RNA from PBMCs was the source of the TCR library. Source: peripheral blood mononuclear cells (PBMCs), taken at new diagnosis, from a patient treated with antithyroid drugs. The origin of the receptors is a female donor with Graves disease.

The genes are TRBV7-2 and TRBJ2-1; D assignment may be TRBD1 or TRBD2 (5 bases each). The CDR3 extends over 16 amino acids. CDR1 SGHTA and CDR2 FQGNSA come from the germline V gene. V was trimmed by 5 bases and J by 5 bases, leaving 19 bases between them. Written as DNA, the CDR3 is TGTGCCAGCAGCCCCCGACTGTCGGGGCTAAACAATGAGCAGTTCTTC. Encoded protein: CASSPRLSGLNNEQFF.

This clonotype occurred a few times. The J gene is TRBJ2-5, the V gene TRBV9, with 9 bases identical to TRBD2. The CDR3 consists of 16 residues. With 4 bases clipped from V and 5 bases from J, the junction kept 12 bases outside the gene matches. Germline CDR1 reads SGDLS; CDR2 reads YYNGEE. The CDR3 loop is CASSPTSGSPWETQYF. CDR3 DNA sequence: TGTGCCAGCAGCCCGACTAGCGGTAGCCCGTGGGAGACCCAGTACTTC.

The sample holds many counts of this clonotype. V gene TRBV15 combines with J gene TRBJ1-4; D uncertain. V was shortened by 4 bases and J by 3 bases, with 12 bases between the two germline ends. The length of the CDR3 is 15 residues. The germline CDR1 and CDR2 sequences are LNHNV and YYDKDF (reference sequence). CDR3: CATSNTRHPNEKLFF. Written as DNA, the CDR3 is TGTGCCACCAGCAACACCCGACATCCTAATGAAAAACTGTTTTTT.

This clonotype occurred many times. The gene calls are TRBV20-1 and TRBJ2-7; 9 nucleotides agree with TRBD1. Trimming removed 3 bases from V and 7 bases from J; junction bases left unmatched: 13. CDR1 and CDR2 (germline): DFQATT, SNEGSKA (reference sequence). The CDR3 length is 15 residues. In DNA, the CDR3 is TGCAGTGCTAGTTTCTCGGGACAGGGAAGTCGGGAGCAGTACTTC. Protein product: CSASFSGQGSREQYF.

This clonotype was seen a handful of times. This chain connects TRBV5-1 to TRBJ1-5, with D unresolved. Germline loops: CDR1 SGHRS, CDR2 YFSETQ. Trimming stripped 4 bases from V and 7 bases from J, with 15 bases between. This CDR3 contains 14 residues. The CDR3 sequence: CASSLDGREQPQHF. The CDR3 bases are TGCGCCAGCAGCCTGGACGGACGGGAACAGCCCCAGCATTTT.

This clonotype was observed many times. This sequence joins TRBV6-1 and TRBJ2-5; 9 positions agree with TRBD2. This CDR3 comprises 15 residues. The junction had 9 bases not matched to a gene; V was cut back by 6 bases and J by 4 bases. Looked up from germline, CDR1 is MNHNS and CDR2 is SASEGT. The CDR3, as DNA: TGTGCCAGCAGCCCTGGGACTAGCTTTCCAGAGACCCAGTACTTC. It encodes CASSPGTSFPETQYF.

This clonotype was observed a few times. V gene TRBV24-1 combines with J gene TRBJ2-1; 9 nucleotides line up with TRBD2. The germline CDR1 and CDR2 sequences are KGHDR and SFDVKD. CDR3 length: 16 residues. V lost 3 bases and J lost 6; bases outside the gene matches: 8. CDR3 sequence: CATSDEAGGQGNEQFF. For the CDR3, the DNA is TGTGCCACCAGTGATGAAGCGGGGGGCCAAGGCAATGAGCAGTTCTTC.

This clonotype was seen repeatedly, ten times or more. The V call is TRBV6-5, the J call TRBJ2-7; no firm D call. The CDR3 is 13 amino acids. Germline V gives CDR1 MNHEY, CDR2 SVGAGI. Trimming pared 0 bases from V and 8 bases from J, leaving 11 bases between. DNA for the CDR3: TGTGCCAGCAGTTACTCGATGATGGCAAAGCAGTACTTC. Its protein product is CASSYSMMAKQYF.

The sample holds many counts of this clonotype. J is TRBJ1-4 and V is TRBV12-3 or TRBV12-4; TRBD1 aligns across 12 bases. The CDR3 spans 16 residues. Trimming cost V 5 bases and J 8 bases; bases outside gene matches: 9. CDR3 protein: CASSLRDRGRGEKLFF. The CDR3 DNA reads as TGTGCCAGCAGTCTCCGGGACAGGGGGCGCGGAGAAAAACTGTTTTTT.

This clonotype was seen many times. This chain's CDR3 is CASSDPSRPGRGYTF. CDR3 nucleotide sequence: TGTGCCAGCAGTGACCCATCACGCCCCGGTCGTGGCTACACCTTC. The V and J genes are TRBV2 and TRBJ1-2; D remains unclear. Trimming took off 3 bases at V and 7 bases at J, with 18 bases between the two ends. The length of the CDR3 is 15 residues. Germline V gene lookup returns CDR1 SNHLY and CDR2 FYNNEI.

The J gene is TRBJ2-1, the V gene TRBV2; D unclear. The ends were cut back, 3 bases at V and 6 bases at J, with 12 bases in the middle. This CDR3 has 14 residues. CDR1 is SNHLY and CDR2 is FYNNEI in the germline V gene. The CDR3 is CASSDNVRSNEQFF. Here the CDR3 DNA reads TGTGCCAGCAGTGATAATGTGAGAAGCAATGAGCAGTTCTTC.

As to this clonotype: One junction end does not reproduce the germline sequence, and a read error may be involved. The rearrangement links TRBV6-1 to TRBJ2-3; D gene uncertain. CDR1 MNHNS and CDR2 SASEGT come from the germline V gene. CDR3 size: 11 residues. The CDR3 nucleotides are TGTGCCAGCATTGAAACAGATACGCAGTATTTT. As protein: CASIETDTQYF.

This clonotype was observed many times. The chain recombines TRBV6-1 with TRBJ1-5; D unresolved. Germline assignment: CDR1 MNHNS and CDR2 SASEGT. Trimming took 3 bases from V and 0 from J, leaving 12 bases between them. The CDR3 consists of 16 residues. The CDR3 DNA follows: TGTGCCAGCAGTGATACGGCAGCCTATAGCAATCAGCCCCAGCATTTT. Translation: CASSDTAAYSNQPQHF.

This clonotype has ten or more counts. The rearrangement uses TRBV7-6 and TRBJ1-3; D not certain. Germline CDR1 reads SGHVS; CDR2 reads FNYEAQ. CDR3 length: 15 residues. V was pared by 1 base and J by 0 bases, with 7 bases between. The DNA for the CDR3 is TGTGCCAGCAGCTTAGTGGGGAACTCTGGAAACACCATATATTTT. This translates into CASSLVGNSGNTIYF.

This clonotype was seen only a few times. This clone may be a read error of a much larger clone one base away. This chain uses TRBV4-2 with TRBJ1-1; a weak D match, TRBD1 (6 bases). The CDR3 loop spans 16 amino acids. CDR1 is LGHNA and CDR2 is YNFKEQ in the germline V gene. Trimming shortened V by 1 base and J by 4 bases, and 16 bases separated the two germline ends. The chain's CDR3 is CASSQARDTKGTEAFF. DNA of the CDR3: TGTGCCAGCAGCCAAGCCCGGGACACTAAGGGCACTGAAGCTTTCTTT.

This clonotype has a single count. The genes are TRBV7-6 and TRBJ2-1; 10 bases agree with TRBD2. V lost 7 bases, J lost 4 bases, and 7 bases stayed unmatched. The CDR3 sequence is 15 residues long. Per the germline V gene, CDR1 is SGHVS and CDR2 is FNYEAQ. The DNA of the CDR3 is TGTGCCAGCACCCTGACTAGCGGGCCATACAATGAGCAGTTCTTC. Its protein is CASTLTSGPYNEQFF.

This clonotype was recorded many times. V is TRBV19 and J is TRBJ1-5; D ambiguous. The CDR3 totals 13 residues. Per germline, CDR1 LNHDA and CDR2 SQIVND (reference sequence). Between the trimmed V and J ends, which lost 3 bases and 5 bases, there was a span of 8 bases. CDR3 DNA: TGTGCCAGTAGTATTAGGGTAGATCAGCCCCAGCATTTT. Translated, it gives CASSIRVDQPQHF.

This clonotype was seen more than once but under ten times. V usage is TRBV4-2 and J usage is TRBJ2-3; 9 bases are shared with TRBD2. With V trimmed by 5 bases and J by 1 base, 7 bases remained unmatched. The CDR3 totals 16 residues. The germline CDR1 and CDR2 sequences are LGHNA and YNFKEQ. This chain's CDR3 is CASSWGASGGTDTQYF. The CDR3 nucleotides are TGTGCCAGCAGCTGGGGGGCTAGCGGGGGCACAGATACGCAGTATTTT.

In its sample, this clonotype was seen many times. The gene calls are TRBV7-8 and TRBJ2-7, with TRBD1 matching over 8 bases. The ends lost 5 bases at V and 4 bases at J; junction bases unmatched: 7. In germline, CDR1 is SGHVS, CDR2 FQNEAQ. The CDR3 spans 14 residues. In DNA form, the CDR3 reads TGTGCCAGCAGCGGGAGACAGGGGCAATACGAGCAGTACTTC. It translates to CASSGRQGQYEQYF.

This clonotype turned up a few times. The chain combines TRBV5-1 with TRBJ2-5, with 8 bases that match TRBD2. CDR1 and CDR2 from the germline V gene are SGHRS and YFSETQ. There are 17 residues in the CDR3. V trimming: 0 bases; J trimming: 2 bases; junction bases outside the gene matches: 9. The chain's CDR3 is CASSLAGRQRGQETQYF. CDR3 sequence (DNA): TGCGCCAGCAGCTTGGCCGGGAGGCAGCGGGGGCAAGAGACCCAGTACTTC.

This clonotype was seen repeatedly, ten times or more. The chain links TRBV6-2 or TRBV6-3 to TRBJ2-3; 9 nucleotides match TRBD1. Germline trimming cut 2 bases from V and 4 bases from J; bases unmatched to any gene: 7. This CDR3 has 16 residues. Germline V CDR1 and CDR2: MNHEY, SVGEGT. The CDR3 coding sequence is TGTGCCAGCAGTTACACAGGGGGCGGTTCGGCAGATACGCAGTATTTT. Its protein is CASSYTGGGSADTQYF.

In this sample, this clonotype turned up a few times. The chain carries TRBV4-2 and TRBJ2-1; TRBD2 matches 7 bases. V was clipped by 0 bases and J by 6 bases; unmatched bases: 11. CDR3 length: 17 residues. Germline loops: CDR1 LGHNA, CDR2 YNFKEQ. The CDR3: CASSQEVGSGTINEQFF. CDR3 coding DNA: TGTGCCAGCAGCCAAGAAGTCGGAAGCGGGACCATCAATGAGCAGTTCTTC.

This clonotype appeared a few times. The chain joins TRBV15 to TRBJ1-2; maybe TRBD1 (5 bases). The CDR3 totals 15 residues. Germline lookup yields CDR1 LNHNV and CDR2 YYDKDF (reference sequence). V lost 0 bases and J 4 bases, leaving 12 bases between the germline ends. The CDR3 region has the DNA TGTGCCACCAGCAGAGACGGGACCGTGGTCTATGGCTACACCTTC. Protein sequence: CATSRDGTVVYGYTF.

The chain combines TRBV11-3 with TRBJ2-5; TRBD1 matches 7 bases. V shed 8 bases and J 3 bases; nucleotides not matched to a gene: 9. From germline, CDR1 is SGHNT and CDR2 YENEEA. This CDR3 is 14 amino acids long. DNA of the CDR3: TGTGCCAGCGGGTCCGGGACAGCGAAAGAGACCCAGTACTTC. This sequence encodes CASGSGTAKETQYF. The full variable domain, in which reference TRBV11-3 and TRBJ2-5 provide the parts outside the CDR3, is EAGVVQSPRYKIIEKKQPVAFWCNPISGHNTLYWYLQNLGQGPELLIRYENEEAVDDSQLPKDRFSAERLKGVDSTLKIQPAELGDSAVYLCASGSGTAKETQYFGPGTRLLVL.

This clonotype was seen ten or more times. This chain links TRBV7-8 with TRBJ2-1; no clear D. V was clipped by 5 bases and J by 6 bases, with 5 bases between them. The germline V gene has CDR1 SGHVS and CDR2 FQNEAQ. The CDR3 covers 11 residues. The CDR3 nucleotides read TGTGCCAGCAGCCGGACCAATGAGCAGTTCTTC. It specifies CASSRTNEQFF.